This passage covers 17 T cell receptor beta chains from one sample sequenced in a study of early T cells in non-severe SARS-CoV-2 infection. In TCRdb, the 5' RACE reads were re-called with MiXCR into one record per CDR3 protein. The data show about 46,000 distinct CDR3 sequences, about 5.3% seen once. The sequencing here drew on whole blood, taken at baseline. These receptors were taken from an adult who was a healthcare worker with PCR-confirmed SARS-CoV-2 infection or an uninfected control (not recorded which).

At least ten counts were recorded for this clonotype. The V and J genes are TRBV10-1 and TRBJ1-1; D is ambiguous. Per germline, CDR1 WNHNN and CDR2 SYGVQD (reference sequence). The CDR3 extends over 13 amino acids. V lost 8 bases to trimming and J lost 2 bases, with 12 bases between them. This chain's CDR3 is CASSRAGNTEAFF. For the CDR3, the DNA is TGCGCCAGCTCAAGGGCAGGAAACACTGAAGCTTTCTTT.

This sequence joins TRBV11-2 and TRBJ2-7, with D possibly TRBD2 on 5 matching bases. Trimming took off 1 base at V and 2 bases at J, with 9 bases between the two ends. Germline loops: CDR1 SGHAT, CDR2 FQNNGV. The CDR3 covers 14 residues. The CDR3 nucleotides read TGTGCCAGCAGCTTAGCCAGCGGTCCCTACGAGCAGTACTTC. This translates into CASSLASGPYEQYF.

This clonotype showed up many times. The genes are TRBV12-3 or TRBV12-4 and TRBJ2-5, with D unclear. CDR3 length equals 13 residues. V dropped 5 bases and J dropped 1 base, with 8 bases sitting between them. CDR3 sequence reads: CASSIGSQETQYF. CDR3 nucleotides: TGTGCCAGCAGTATAGGAAGCCAAGAGACCCAGTACTTC.

This clonotype was found many times. The rearrangement joins TRBV2 to TRBJ1-1, with 8 bases matching TRBD1. V was clipped by 3 bases and J by 6 bases; unmatched bases: 3. The length of the CDR3 is 13 residues. Germline-derived CDR1 and CDR2 are SNHLY and FYNNEI. CDR3 coding DNA: TGTGCCAGCAGTGAGAGGACAGGGCCTGAAGCTTTCTTT. Protein product: CASSERTGPEAFF.

There are many counts of this clonotype. The CDR3 DNA sequence: TGTGCCAGCAGTTTATGGCTGGGACATCAGGGTTATGAGCAGTTCTTC. Translated: CASSLWLGHQGYEQFF. The V call is TRBV27, the J call TRBJ2-1; possibly TRBD1 for D (6 bases). Between the trimmed V and J ends, which lost 1 base and 8 bases, there was a span of 18 bases. Looked up from germline, CDR1 is MNHEY and CDR2 is SMNVEV (reference sequence). CDR3 length: 16 amino acids.

This clonotype was counted at least ten times. The rearrangement uses TRBV13 and TRBJ2-1; TRBD1 matches 7 bases. Germline V gene lookup returns CDR1 PRHDT and CDR2 FYEKMQ (reference sequence). The CDR3 is 16 residues long. With V trimmed by 4 bases and J by 8 bases, 14 bases remained unmatched. CDR3: CASSSHPTGVSDEQFF. The DNA for the CDR3 is TGTGCCAGCAGCTCCCACCCCACAGGGGTGAGCGATGAGCAGTTCTTC. The entire variable domain, with the rest obtained from reference TRBV13 and TRBJ2-1, is as follows: AAGVIQSPRHLIKEKRETATLKCYPIPRHDTVYWYQQGPGQDPQFLISFYEKMQSDKGSIPDRFSAQQFSDYHSELNMSSLELGDSALYFCASSSHPTGVSDEQFFGPGTRLTVL.

Ten or more counts support this clonotype. This chain joins TRBV29-1 and TRBJ2-7; perhaps TRBD1 as D (8 bases). Trimming pared 7 bases from V and 4 bases from J, leaving 26 bases between. The CDR3 sequence is 16 residues long. Per germline, CDR1 SQVTM and CDR2 ANQGSEA. Here the CDR3 DNA reads TGCAGCGCGCGGATAACACAGGGGGGGACGGGGTACGAGCAGTACTTC. It codes for CSARITQGGTGYEQYF.

The chain carries TRBV28 and TRBJ2-7; D remains unclear. V lost 6 bases, J lost 3 bases, and 9 bases lay in between. Germline CDR1 reads MDHEN; CDR2 reads SYDVKM. CDR3 length: 12 residues. As DNA, the CDR3 is TGTGCCAGCAGCAGTATGAGCTACGAGCAGTACTTC. Translating it yields CASSSMSYEQYF.

This rearrangement joins TRBV7-6 to TRBJ2-7; 8 nucleotides match TRBD2. This CDR3 is 16 amino acids long. J gave up 5 bases and V 5 bases, and 14 bases lay outside the gene matches. Germline CDR1 is SGHVS and CDR2 is FNYEAQ. CDR3 sequence (DNA): TGTGCCAGCAGCCCCGTCCCCCTTAGCGGGACTAACGAGCAGTACTTC. This translates into CASSPVPLSGTNEQYF.

At least ten counts were recorded for this clonotype. The V and J genes are TRBV9 and TRBJ1-6; the match to TRBD1 covers 7 bases. There are 14 residues in the CDR3. With V trimmed by 3 bases and J by 9 bases, 6 bases remained unmatched. The V gene's germline CDR1 is SGDLS and CDR2 YYNGEE. Here the CDR3 DNA reads TGTGCCAGCAGCGCCACAGGGGATATTTCACCCCTCCACTTT. Amino acid sequence: CASSATGDISPLHF.

The table lists this clonotype with many counts. This sequence joins TRBV2 and TRBJ2-2, with D maybe TRBD2 (5 bases). Germline CDR1 is SNHLY and CDR2 is FYNNEI. The V end lost 6 bases, the J end lost 4 bases, and 12 bases lay between the germline ends. The CDR3 totals 14 residues. DNA of the CDR3: TGTGCCAGCAGCGTTTTTAGCGTCACCGGGGAGCTGTTTTTT. Its protein product is CASSVFSVTGELFF.

In this sample, this clonotype turned up many times. This chain uses TRBV6-1 with TRBJ2-2; 9 bases match TRBD1. J lost 3 bases, V lost 1 base, and 0 bases had no gene match. The germline gives CDR1 MNHNS, CDR2 SASEGT. The CDR3 is made up of 15 amino acids. CDR3 region: CASSEGTGDTGELFF. CDR3 DNA: TGTGCCAGCAGTGAAGGGACAGGGGACACCGGGGAGCTGTTTTTT.

The DNA of the CDR3 is TGCAGTGCTAGAGAATTGGACGCTAGCACAGATACGCAGTATTTT. It specifies CSARELDASTDTQYF. J is TRBJ2-3 and V is TRBV20-1; D uncertain. The V gene lost 0 bases and the J gene lost 0 bases, with 10 bases spanning the gap. In germline, CDR1 is DFQATT, CDR2 SNEGSKA (reference sequence). The CDR3 contains 15 residues.

This clonotype has just a few counts. The chain uses TRBV19 and TRBJ2-2, with D possibly matching TRBD2 (6 bases). This CDR3 comprises 15 residues. The germline V gene encodes CDR1 LNHDA and CDR2 SQIVND (reference sequence). The V and J ends lost 0 bases and 5 bases respectively, with 10 bases between them. The DNA of the CDR3 is TGTGCCAGTAGTATAGATACTAGCCCAACCGGGGAGCTGTTTTTT. This translates into CASSIDTSPTGELFF.

This clonotype was observed at least ten times. CDR3 loop: CASSLVGTGLGDQETQYF. The CDR3 nucleotides are TGTGCCAGCAGCTTAGTCGGGACAGGGTTGGGGGATCAAGAGACCCAGTACTTC. The chain is built from TRBV11-2 and TRBJ2-5, with 9 positions matching TRBD1. This CDR3 is built from 18 residues. Germline V gives CDR1 SGHAT, CDR2 FQNNGV. Trimming took 1 base from V and 2 from J; bases not matched to a gene: 11.

This clonotype occurred many times. J is TRBJ1-5 and V is TRBV15; D not certain. This CDR3 spans 13 amino acids. In germline, CDR1 is LNHNV, CDR2 YYDKDF (reference sequence). Trimming removed 5 bases at V and 5 bases at J, with 10 bases between. In nucleotides, the CDR3 is TGTGCCACCAGCGCCCGTGGGGATCAGCCCCAGCATTTT. Translated, it gives CATSARGDQPQHF.

This clonotype was counted only a few times. The chain links TRBV12-3 or TRBV12-4 to TRBJ2-7, with TRBD2 matching over 12 bases. CDR3 length: 16 amino acids. The V gene end was trimmed by 3 bases and the J gene end by 5 bases; junction bases not matched to a gene: 8. CDR3 sequence (DNA): TGTGCCAGCAGTTTGGCCTTACTAGCGGGAGGCGACGAGCAGTACTTC. It is translated as CASSLALLAGGDEQYF.